These T cell receptor beta chains were read from a single sample in a study of untreated major depressive disorder. Libraries were prepared by immunoSEQ multiplex PCR; TCRdb keeps only in-frame clonotypes and omits some of them. Of approximately 20,000 clones listed, under 90% are singletons. The sequencing sample was made of CD4+ T cells from PBMCs. The receptors originated from a woman between 25 and 40 years old in good health. Each CDR3 is given with its conserved first and last residue. A D gene is named only where the DNA matches it firmly. Only some rows state a clone size, as once, few, many or a class for expanded clones.

J gene | D gene | clone size | V gene | CDR3 protein | CDR3 DNA
TRBJ2-7 | . | . | TRBV18 | CASSQSSYEQYF | TGTGCCAGCTCACAGAGCTCCTACGAGCAGTACTTC
TRBJ2-4 | TRBD2 | . | TRBV11-2 | CASIEGAGVAKNIQYF | TGTGCCAGCATCGAAGGAGCGGGAGTGGCCAAAAACATTCAGTACTTC
TRBJ2-4 | TRBD1 | . | TRBV18 | CASSRGQGLAKNIQYF | TGTGCCAGCTCCCGCGGACAGGGACTAGCCAAAAACATTCAGTACTTC
TRBJ1-3 | TRBD1 | . | TRBV28 | CASSPGQLGNTIYF | TGTGCCAGCAGCCCGGGACAGTTAGGAAACACCATATATTTT
TRBJ2-7 | . | once | TRBV5-4 | CASSSLDGRDEQYF | TGTGCCAGCAGCTCTTTAGATGGGCGCGACGAGCAGTACTTC
TRBJ2-3 | . | . | TRBV11-1 | CASSPYRTGRPDTQYF | TGTGCCAGCAGCCCCTATCGGACCGGGCGGCCAGATACGCAGTATTTT
TRBJ1-5 | . | . | TRBV19 | CASTTGGGHGNQPQHF | TGTGCCAGTACTACGGGGGGGGGCCACGGCAATCAGCCCCAGCATTTT
TRBJ2-2 | TRBD1 | . | TRBV11-2 | CASSFTGGAGELFF | TGTGCCAGCAGCTTCACAGGGGGCGCCGGGGAGCTGTTTTTT
TRBJ2-7 | . | . | TRBV25-1 | CASSERGLSNYEQYF | TGTGCCAGCAGTGAACGGGGACTGTCGAACTACGAGCAGTACTTC
TRBJ1-1 | . | . | TRBV28 | CASSRAPTNTEAFF | TGTGCCAGCAGCCGCGCCCCAACGAACACTGAAGCTTTCTTT
TRBJ2-1 | TRBD2 | . | TRBV5-1 | CASSLGQSGGNEQFF | TGCGCCAGCAGCTTGGGTCAGAGCGGGGGGAATGAGCAGTTCTTC
TRBJ2-7 | TRBD1 | . | TRBV19 | CASSILGQGGYEQYF | TGTGCCAGTAGTATATTGGGACAGGGAGGCTACGAGCAGTACTTC
TRBJ2-1 | TRBD2 | . | TRBV7-2 | CASSLGREGRNEQFF | TGTGCCAGCAGCTTAGGGCGGGAGGGCCGCAATGAGCAGTTCTTC
TRBJ2-7 | . | . | TRBV5-1 | CASSQTLQSEQYF | TGCGCCAGCAGCCAGACCCTGCAGTCCGAGCAGTACTTC
TRBJ1-5 | TRBD1 | . | TRBV9 | CASSAGTDQPQHF | TGTGCCAGCAGCGCCGGGACAGATCAGCCCCAGCATTTT
TRBJ2-7 | . | . | TRBV7-9 | CASSPYRAYEQYF | TGTGCCAGCAGCCCTTATCGCGCCTACGAGCAGTACTTC
TRBJ2-2 | TRBD2 | . | TRBV2 | CASGDYMNTGELFF | TGTGCCAGCGGGGACTATATGAACACCGGGGAGCTGTTTTTT
TRBJ1-2 | . | . | TRBV5-1 | CASSSNWVLSGGGGYTF | TGCGCCAGCAGCTCCAACTGGGTCCTCTCGGGAGGAGGCGGCTACACCTTC
TRBJ2-1 | TRBD2 | . | TRBV18 | CASSRVSGRDEQFF | TGTGCCAGCTCACGGGTCTCGGGGAGGGATGAGCAGTTCTTC
TRBJ1-2 | . | . | TRBV27 | CASSPTYPQNYLEEGYTF | TGTGCCAGCAGCCCAACCTATCCCCAGAATTACCTCGAAGAGGGCTACACCTTC
TRBJ2-3 | . | . | TRBV7-2 | CASSLLRVSDTQYF | TGTGCCAGCAGCCTCCTGCGGGTGTCAGATACGCAGTATTTT
TRBJ1-2 | . | . | TRBV6-5 | CASSYSRQPYGYTF | TGTGCCAGCAGTTACTCGAGACAGCCGTATGGCTACACCTTC
TRBJ2-7 | . | . | TRBV29-1 | CSVGGDGTYEQYF | TGCAGCGTTGGGGGGGACGGAACCTACGAGCAGTACTTC
TRBJ2-3 | . | . | TRBV25-1 | CASSDWVGSADTQYF | TGTGCCAGCAGTGACTGGGTCGGGAGCGCAGATACGCAGTATTTT
TRBJ1-5 | . | . | TRBV7-9 | CASSLTSNQPQHF | TGTGCCAGCAGCCTTACCAGCAATCAGCCCCAGCATTTT
TRBJ2-7 | . | . | TRBV5-6 | CASSRTGGNYEQYF | TGTGCCAGCAGCCGCACGGGCGGGAACTACGAGCAGTACTTC
TRBJ2-7 | . | few | TRBV6-6 | CASSYPNPPEQYF | TGTGCCAGCAGCTATCCTAACCCTCCCGAGCAGTACTTC
TRBJ2-7 | . | . | TRBV29-1 | CSVGGRASKGYEQYF | TGCAGCGTTGGGGGTAGGGCTAGTAAGGGTTACGAGCAGTACTTC
TRBJ2-3 | . | . | TRBV11-3 | CASSLTTSTDTQYF | TGTGCCAGCAGCTTAACCACTAGCACAGATACGCAGTATTTT
TRBJ2-1 | TRBD2 | . | TRBV27 | CASSSLGLAFYNEQFF | TGTGCCAGCAGTTCCCTAGGACTAGCCTTTTACAATGAGCAGTTCTTC
TRBJ2-7 | . | . | TRBV4-2 | CASSPVERGEQYF | TGTGCCAGCAGCCCAGTGGAACGGGGCGAGCAGTACTTC
TRBJ2-3 | TRBD2 | . | TRBV11-1 | CASSLGGAGDTQYF | TGTGCCAGCAGCTTGGGAGGGGCAGGAGATACGCAGTATTTT
TRBJ1-2 | TRBD1 | . | TRBV5-1 | CASSLDPGQDYGYTF | TGCGCCAGCAGCTTGGACCCGGGACAGGATTATGGCTACACCTTC
TRBJ2-2 | . | . | TRBV10-1 | CASSDEVGELFF | TGCGCCAGCAGTGATGAGGTTGGGGAGCTGTTTTTT
TRBJ2-2 | TRBD2 | . | TRBV30 | CAWRRLAASGELFF | TGTGCCTGGAGACGTCTAGCGGCGTCCGGGGAGCTGTTTTTT
TRBJ2-7 | . | . | TRBV2 | CASRATVLRANEQYF | TGTGCCAGCAGAGCTACAGTGCTCCGAGCGAACGAGCAGTACTTC
TRBJ2-7 | . | . | TRBV5-6 | CASSFGGSSYEQYF | TGTGCCAGCAGCTTTGGGGGGAGTTCCTACGAGCAGTACTTC
TRBJ2-3 | . | . | TRBV11-2 | CASSYGRYTQYF | TGTGCCAGCAGCTACGGGAGATATACGCAGTATTTT
TRBJ2-7 | . | once | TRBV20-1 | CSARVGSEQYF | TGCAGTGCTAGAGTAGGAAGCGAGCAGTACTTC
TRBJ1-3 | . | few | TRBV2 | CASSGGGVRSGNTIYF | TGTGCCAGCAGTGGGGGGGGTGTTCGCTCTGGAAACACCATATATTTT